Below, one TCR beta chain is given with its context. This record belongs to a study of blood T cell repertoires in COVID-19. Study-wide background: Collection of acute and convalescent COVID-19 samples took place in the United States, Italy and Spain.

TCRdb keeps only in-frame clones here, not all; method: immunoSEQ multiplex PCR. The table has some 240,000 clones, about 90% seen once; the top ten hold roughly 3.1%. Residents of 24 US areas, aged roughly 18 to 89 years, made up the participants. The V segment lost 3 bases and the J segment 2 bases; nucleotides outside the gene matches: 6. CDR3 length: 18 residues. The germline CDR1 and CDR2 sequences are MRHNA and SNTAGT. The chain combines TRBV6-4 with TRBJ2-1; 14 bases fit TRBD2. The specimen was PBMCs or T cells enriched from blood (not recorded which). The origin of this receptor is a woman in her thirties or forties with acute COVID-19. CDR3 DNA: TGTGCCAGCAGTGAATACGGGACTAGCGGGAGAGCCTACAATGAGCAGTTCTTC. This gives the protein CASSEYGTSGRAYNEQFF.